Presented here are 8 T cell receptor beta chains from one specimen sequenced in a study of blood T cell repertoires in COVID-19 (TCRdb year 2020). Receptors were amplified or captured by the immunoSEQ multiplex PCR assay. The clones in this table, taken by TCRdb from immuneACCESS, are in-frame only. Not every clone is retained; where verified, under half of the shortfall comes from an unresolved V gene, and the cause of the rest is unknown. The sample yields around 250,000 clones; approximately 89% were counted once. Roughly 10% of the sample is held by the ten biggest clonotypes. Input material: peripheral blood. The receptors were gathered from a woman between 65 and 79 years old with COVID-19, enrolled during active disease.

The chain recombines TRBV3-1 (or the pseudogene TRBV3-2) with TRBJ1-4, with D possibly matching TRBD1 (6 bases). The V gene's germline CDR1 is LGHDT and CDR2 YNNKEL (reference sequence). V was clipped by 4 bases and J by 0 bases, with 12 bases between them. The CDR3 contains 16 residues. The CDR3, as DNA: TGTGCCAGCAGCCGTGAGACAGGAGCAACTAATGAAAAACTGTTTTTT. Protein: CASSRETGATNEKLFF.

The chain joins TRBV7-8 to TRBJ1-2; a weak D match, TRBD1 (6 bases). CDR1 is SGHVS and CDR2 is FQNEAQ in the germline V gene. The CDR3 loop spans 13 amino acids. V gave up 5 bases and J gave up 7 bases, with 14 bases separating them. CDR3 DNA sequence: TGTGCCAGCAGCCCCGTGAGGGGGTCTGGCTACACCTTC. Protein sequence: CASSPVRGSGYTF.

This chain connects TRBV29-1 to TRBJ1-1; unclear D gene. Germline assignment: CDR1 SQVTM and CDR2 ANQGSEA. The CDR3 runs 12 residues. The CDR3 bases are TGCAGTAGTGAGTTCGGGAACACTGAAGCTTTCTTT. Its translation: CSSEFGNTEAFF.

The genes are TRBV29-1 and TRBJ2-7; 11 bases are a match to TRBD2. J was trimmed by 3 bases and V by 6 bases; bases with no gene match: 10. The length of the CDR3 is 15 residues. CDR1 and CDR2 from the germline V gene are SQVTM and ANQGSEA. The CDR3, as DNA: TGCAGCGTAACAGCACTAGCGGGAGAGATCTACGAGCAGTACTTC. The encoded protein is CSVTALAGEIYEQYF.

The chain combines TRBV9 with TRBJ1-3, with 8 bases identical to TRBD1. There are 15 residues in the CDR3. CDR1 is SGDLS, CDR2 YYNGEE, per germline. Unmatched junction bases numbered 5, after V lost 3 bases and J lost 3 bases. This CDR3 is CASSADRGSGNTIYF. The DNA of the CDR3 is TGTGCCAGCAGCGCCGACAGGGGAAGTGGAAACACCATATATTTT. The full variable domain, its missing parts supplied by reference TRBV9 and TRBJ1-3, is DSGVTQTPKHLITATGQRVTLRCSPRSGDLSVYWYQQSLDQGLQFLIQYYNGEERAKGNILERFSAQQFPDLHSELNLSSLELGDSALYFCASSADRGSGNTIYFGEGSWLTVV.

This sequence joins TRBV4-1 and TRBJ2-7, with 11 bases identical to TRBD2. The trim removed 2 bases at V and 3 bases at J, leaving 6 bases unmatched. The germline CDR1 and CDR2 sequences are MGHRA and YSYEKL. This CDR3 is 16 amino acids long. The CDR3 sequence is CASSQSLAGGNYEQYF. Here the CDR3 DNA reads TGCGCCAGCAGCCAATCTTTAGCGGGAGGGAACTACGAGCAGTACTTC.

The J gene is TRBJ2-5, the V gene TRBV12-3 or TRBV12-4; D is unresolved. V lost 3 bases, J lost 4 bases, and 9 bases lay in between. The CDR3 has 13 amino acids. CDR3 amino acids: CASSLRAPETQYF. In DNA form, the CDR3 reads TGTGCCAGCAGTTTGAGAGCCCCAGAGACCCAGTACTTC.

The rearrangement uses TRBV6-1 and TRBJ2-7; a weak D match, TRBD1 (5 bases). Germline CDR1 reads MNHNS; CDR2 reads SASEGT. The CDR3 totals 12 residues. The V gene lost 1 base and the J gene lost 6 bases, with 7 bases spanning the gap. The CDR3 DNA reads TGTGCCAGCAGTGAAGTTAGGGGCGAGCAGTACTTC. Protein: CASSEVRGEQYF.